Listed below are T cell receptor beta chains from one sample, sequenced in a study of T cell responses to AZD1222 COVID-19 vaccine. Repertoires were generated with immunoSEQ multiplex PCR, while TCRdb's copy carries only in-frame clones and drops some. The sample contains 150,000 to 200,000 clones, 87% of which appear only once. The specimen comprised peripheral blood, sampled on day 0 of MenACWY control vaccination. The origin of the receptors is an adult in good health. Each CDR3 is given with its conserved first and last residue. Each record gives: clone size, V gene, CDR3 length, J gene, D gene, CDR3 DNA, CDR3 protein. D genes are given only for firm matches. Clone size, where shown, is once, few, many, or a class for clones that have expanded.

-,TRBV5-1,13,TRBJ2-7,TRBD2,TGCGCCAGCTCGGGACTAGCGGCTCGCGAGCAGTACTTC,CASSGLAAREQYF
-,TRBV7-9,14,TRBJ2-7,-,TGTGCCAGCAGCTTATTCCCGAACGCCTACGAGCAGTACTTC,CASSLFPNAYEQYF
-,TRBV29-1,14,TRBJ2-5,TRBD1,TGCAGCGTTGATACCGACAGGGGTTATGAGACCCAGTACTTC,CSVDTDRGYETQYF
-,TRBV19,17,TRBJ1-5,-,TGTGCCAGTAGTATCCCGTCCGCGTGGAGTCGCGGGGTGCCCCAGCATTTT,CASSIPSAWSRGVPQHF
-,TRBV6-6,15,TRBJ2-5,-,TGTGCCAGCAGCCAAGTATTGGGCAGACAAGAGACCCAGTACTTC,CASSQVLGRQETQYF
-,TRBV5-4,15,TRBJ2-7,-,TGTGCCAGCAGCTTGGGTTTGCAGGGTCGGGACGAGCAGTACTTC,CASSLGLQGRDEQYF
-,TRBV7-3,13,TRBJ2-7,-,TGTGCCAGCAGCTCGAGTGGACCGGCTGGGCAGTACTTC,CASSSSGPAGQYF
-,TRBV12-3/TRBV12-4,12,TRBJ2-7,-,TGTGCCAGCAGTCAAGGACCCGATGGGCAGTACTTC,CASSQGPDGQYF
-,TRBV7-2,13,TRBJ1-1,-,TGTGCCAGTAAGCTAATGTCGGGGACTGAAGCTTTCTTT,CASKLMSGTEAFF
-,TRBV20-1,10,TRBJ2-7,-,TGCAGTGCTACTTGGGAAGAGCAGTACTTC,CSATWEEQYF
-,TRBV30,13,TRBJ1-1,TRBD1,TGTGCCTGGAATACAGGGGTATCCACTGAAGCTTTCTTT,CAWNTGVSTEAFF
-,TRBV27,16,TRBJ2-1,TRBD2,TGTGCCAGCAGTTTAGGAGCGGGAGGGTTTCGGAATGAGCAGTTCTTC,CASSLGAGGFRNEQFF
once,TRBV29-1,13,TRBJ1-2,-,TGCAGCGTTGCCCCCGGGATTTCCTATGGCTACACCTTC,CSVAPGISYGYTF
-,TRBV24-1,14,TRBJ2-7,-,TGTGCCACCAGTTTGGGGGGCGCTTCCTACGAGCAGTACTTC,CATSLGGASYEQYF
-,TRBV10-3,13,TRBJ1-6,TRBD1,TGTGCCATCACCTCCAGGGGGGGTTCACCCCTCCACTTT,CAITSRGGSPLHF
-,TRBV10-3,14,TRBJ1-2,TRBD1,TGTGCCATCAGGCCCGGGACAGGTGCCTTTAGCTACACCTTC,CAIRPGTGAFSYTF